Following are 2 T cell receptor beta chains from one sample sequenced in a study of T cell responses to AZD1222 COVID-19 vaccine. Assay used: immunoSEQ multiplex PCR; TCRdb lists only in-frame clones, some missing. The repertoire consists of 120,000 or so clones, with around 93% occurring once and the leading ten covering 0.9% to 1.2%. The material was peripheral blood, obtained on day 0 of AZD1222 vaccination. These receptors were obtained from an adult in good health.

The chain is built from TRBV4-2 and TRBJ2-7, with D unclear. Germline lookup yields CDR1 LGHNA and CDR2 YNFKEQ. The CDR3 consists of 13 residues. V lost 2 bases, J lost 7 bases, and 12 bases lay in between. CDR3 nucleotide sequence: TGTGCCAGCAGCCAATTGGTGTTATATGAGCAGTACTTC. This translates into CASSQLVLYEQYF.

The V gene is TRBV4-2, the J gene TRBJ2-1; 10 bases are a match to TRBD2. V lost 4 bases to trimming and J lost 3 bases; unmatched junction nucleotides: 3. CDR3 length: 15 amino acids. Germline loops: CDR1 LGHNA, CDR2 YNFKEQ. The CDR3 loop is CASSPGLADYNEQFF. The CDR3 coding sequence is TGTGCCAGCAGCCCAGGACTAGCGGACTACAATGAGCAGTTCTTC.